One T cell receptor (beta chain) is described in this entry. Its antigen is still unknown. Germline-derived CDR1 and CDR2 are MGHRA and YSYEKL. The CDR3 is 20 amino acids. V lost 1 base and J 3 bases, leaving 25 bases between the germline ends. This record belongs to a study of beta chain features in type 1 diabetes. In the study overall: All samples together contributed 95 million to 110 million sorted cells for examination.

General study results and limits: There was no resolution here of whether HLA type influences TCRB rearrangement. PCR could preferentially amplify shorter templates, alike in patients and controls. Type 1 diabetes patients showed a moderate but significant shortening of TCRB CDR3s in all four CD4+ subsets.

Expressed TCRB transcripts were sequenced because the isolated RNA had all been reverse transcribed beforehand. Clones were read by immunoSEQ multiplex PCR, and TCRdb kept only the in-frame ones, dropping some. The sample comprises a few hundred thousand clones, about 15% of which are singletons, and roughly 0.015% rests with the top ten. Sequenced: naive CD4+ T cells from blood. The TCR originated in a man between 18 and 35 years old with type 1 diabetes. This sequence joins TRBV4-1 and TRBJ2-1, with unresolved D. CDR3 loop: CASSQGFRSASLRLYNEQFF. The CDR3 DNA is TGCGCCAGCAGCCAAGGCTTCAGGTCGGCATCTCTTCGGCTCTACAATGAGCAGTTCTTC.